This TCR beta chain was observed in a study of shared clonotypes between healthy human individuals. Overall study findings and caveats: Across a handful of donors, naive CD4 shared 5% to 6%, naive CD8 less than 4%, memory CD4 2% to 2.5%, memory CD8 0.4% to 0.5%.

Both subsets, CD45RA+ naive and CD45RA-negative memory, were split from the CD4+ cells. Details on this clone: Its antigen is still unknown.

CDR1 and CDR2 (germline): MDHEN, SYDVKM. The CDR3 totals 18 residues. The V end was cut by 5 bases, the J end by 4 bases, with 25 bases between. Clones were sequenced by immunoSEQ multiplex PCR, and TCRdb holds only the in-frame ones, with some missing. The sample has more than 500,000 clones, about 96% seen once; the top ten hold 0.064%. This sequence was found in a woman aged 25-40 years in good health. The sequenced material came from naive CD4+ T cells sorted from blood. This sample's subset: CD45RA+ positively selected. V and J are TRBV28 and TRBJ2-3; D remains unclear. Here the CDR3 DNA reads TGTGCCAGCAGTACCCAAAGGGCCGGGCCAGGTCGGTCAGATACGCAGTATTTT. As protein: CASSTQRAGPGRSDTQYF.